What follows are 19 T cell receptor beta chains derived from one specimen sequenced in a study of T cells in Graves' hyperthyroidism and ophthalmopathy. RNA transcripts were the template for amplifying TCR beta CDR3 regions. When the TCR CDR3 underwent first-round RT-PCR, the HTBI primer set was used. A single record per CDR3 protein comes from TCRdb applying MiXCR to the multiplex PCR reads. This repertoire shows hundreds of thousands of distinct CDR3 sequences, roughly a sixth found once; its top ten account for about 17%. Source material: blood. The origin of the receptors is a woman aged 18-35 years with Graves' hyperthyroidism.

This clonotype was recorded at least ten times. This chain connects TRBV2 to TRBJ2-1; a possible D gene is TRBD2 (6 bases). The CDR3 has 16 amino acids. Germline lookup yields CDR1 SNHLY and CDR2 FYNNEI. The ends were cut back, 4 bases at V and 1 base at J, with 14 bases in the middle. CDR3 sequence reads: CASSGASAQSYNEQFF. The CDR3 coding sequence is TGTGCCAGCAGTGGGGCTAGCGCACAATCCTACAATGAGCAGTTCTTC. The full variable domain, rest sourced from reference TRBV2 and TRBJ2-1, is EPEVTQTPSHQVTQMGQEVILRCVPISNHLYFYWYRQILGQKVEFLVSFYNNEISEKSEIFDDQFSVERPDGSNFTLKIRSTKLEDSAMYFCASSGASAQSYNEQFFGPGTRLTVL.

This clonotype appeared many times. The chain joins TRBV12-5 to TRBJ1-1; D is unclear. Looked up from germline, CDR1 is LGHNT and CDR2 is FRNRAP. CDR3 size: 14 residues. The V and J ends lost 0 bases and 11 bases respectively, with 16 bases between them. The CDR3, as DNA: TGTGCTAGTGGTTTGGTACGCGGGGAAGGTTCGGCTTTCTTT. Its protein product is CASGLVRGEGSAFF.

This clonotype came up many times. This chain joins TRBV15 and TRBJ2-1, with 7 bases lining up with TRBD2. Germline V gene lookup returns CDR1 LNHNV and CDR2 YYDKDF (reference sequence). V lost 6 bases, J lost 8 bases, and 19 bases stayed unmatched. The CDR3 covers 17 residues. The chain's CDR3 is CATRGGMAGAPWDEQFF. The CDR3 DNA is TGTGCCACCAGGGGGGGGATGGCGGGAGCCCCTTGGGATGAGCAGTTCTTC.

This clonotype occurred a few times. V is TRBV7-9 and J is TRBJ2-3; 7 bases are a match to TRBD1. The J segment lost 2 bases and the V segment lost 5 bases, leaving 10 bases of the junction unmatched. The CDR3 spans 16 residues. Germline CDR1 reads SEHNR; CDR2 reads FQNEAQ (reference sequence). CDR3 residues: CASSPRGLATTDTQYF. The CDR3 DNA follows: TGTGCCAGCAGCCCAAGGGGGCTAGCTACCACAGATACGCAGTATTTT.

The chain has TRBV24-1 and TRBJ2-7; 8 positions match TRBD1. Germline CDR1 reads KGHDR; CDR2 reads SFDVKD. After removal of 2 bases from V and 3 bases from J, the junction contained 5 bases not matched to a gene. The CDR3 is made up of 15 amino acids. The CDR3 sequence: CATSDSEDRVYEQYF. The CDR3 bases are TGTGCCACCAGTGATTCCGAGGACAGGGTCTACGAGCAGTACTTC.

The chain uses TRBV6-1 and TRBJ2-5; 14 nucleotides align to TRBD2. CDR1 and CDR2 from the germline V gene are MNHNS and SASEGT. The V segment lost 5 bases and the J segment 0 bases; nucleotides outside the gene matches: 8. The CDR3 extends over 18 amino acids. The CDR3 DNA reads TGTGCCAGCAGTACCGGACTAGCGGGGGGCAGGTACCAAGAGACCCAGTACTTC. Its protein is CASSTGLAGGRYQETQYF.

The V and J genes are TRBV7-9 and TRBJ2-3; D is ambiguous. This CDR3 contains 16 residues. V gave up 5 bases and J gave up 4 bases, with 19 bases separating them. Per germline, CDR1 SEHNR and CDR2 FQNEAQ (reference sequence). The CDR3 sequence: CASSPVVTLRSDTQYF. CDR3 DNA sequence: TGTGCCAGCAGCCCTGTCGTGACTCTAAGATCAGATACGCAGTATTTT.

The table lists this clonotype with many counts. The chain recombines TRBV7-9 with TRBJ2-4, with D unclear. Germline V CDR1 and CDR2: SEHNR, FQNEAQ (reference sequence). The CDR3 runs 13 residues. V lost 8 bases and J 6 bases, leaving 14 bases between the germline ends. CDR3 coding DNA: TGTGCCAGCGGGCCCTCTAGGACAAACATTCAGTACTTC. Its protein is CASGPSRTNIQYF.

V and J are TRBV7-9 and TRBJ2-3; 8 nucleotides agree with TRBD1. Germline-derived CDR1 and CDR2 are SEHNR and FQNEAQ (reference sequence). This CDR3 spans 17 amino acids. Trimming cost V 5 bases and J 6 bases; bases outside gene matches: 16. CDR3 protein: CASSALVGDRIVDTQYF. The CDR3 nucleotides read TGTGCCAGCAGCGCACTTGTTGGGGACAGGATTGTGGATACGCAGTATTTT.

The chain recombines TRBV11-2 with TRBJ2-7; perhaps TRBD2 as D (6 bases). Germline CDR1 reads SGHAT; CDR2 reads FQNNGV. V was shortened by 2 bases and J by 3 bases, with 17 bases between the two germline ends. This CDR3 region has 16 residues. The CDR3 region is CASSLLAGPTHYEQYF. CDR3 nucleotide sequence: TGTGCCAGCAGCTTACTTGCGGGACCTACACACTACGAGCAGTACTTC.

This clonotype has ten or more counts. This rearrangement joins TRBV5-1 to TRBJ2-1; 9 nucleotides match TRBD2. The CDR3 loop spans 19 amino acids. The V gene end was trimmed by 3 bases and the J gene end by 5 bases; junction bases not matched to a gene: 18. Germline CDR1 reads SGHRS; CDR2 reads YFSETQ. The CDR3 nucleotides read TGCGCCAGCAGCTGGAAGACAGGGCGAGCGGGAGGTCTGGACAATGAGCAGTTCTTC. It encodes CASSWKTGRAGGLDNEQFF.

In this sample, this clonotype turned up a few times. The chain links TRBV7-2 to TRBJ2-7; TRBD2 aligns across 10 bases. Germline CDR1 is SGHTA and CDR2 is FQGNSA. Trimming removed 4 bases from V and 0 bases from J; junction bases left unmatched: 3. The CDR3 has 15 residues. This chain's CDR3 is CASSSGTSVSYEQYF. In nucleotides, the CDR3 is TGTGCCAGCAGCTCCGGGACTAGCGTCTCCTACGAGCAGTACTTC.

V gene TRBV7-9 combines with J gene TRBJ2-2; D is unresolved. CDR1 is SEHNR, CDR2 FQNEAQ, per germline (reference sequence). The CDR3 totals 11 residues. V lost 6 bases and J 16 bases, leaving 15 bases between the germline ends. CDR3 protein: CASSYRYDPFF. CDR3 sequence (DNA): TGTGCCAGCAGTTACAGATACGACCCGTTTTTT. Full variable domain (rest looked up from reference TRBV7-9 and TRBJ2-2): DTGVSQNPRHKITKRGQNVTFRCDPISEHNRLYWYRQTLGQGPEFLTYFQNEAQLEKSRLLSDRFSAERPKGSFSTLEIQRTEQGDSAMYLCASSYRYDPFFGEGSRLTVL.

The chain's CDR3 is CATSDTIGVDTQYF. CDR3 nucleotide sequence: TGTGCCACCAGTGATACCATAGGGGTCGATACGCAGTATTTT. The chain joins TRBV24-1 to TRBJ2-3; a weak D match, TRBD1 (5 bases). The V end was cut by 3 bases, the J end by 6 bases, with 12 bases between. CDR3 length: 14 amino acids. Germline CDR1 and CDR2: KGHDR and SFDVKD.

A note on this clonotype: The junction shows a germline mismatch at one end, possibly a read error. The gene calls are TRBV20-1 and TRBJ1-5, with 7 positions matching TRBD1. In germline, CDR1 is DFQATT, CDR2 SNEGSKA (reference sequence). The CDR3 totals 14 residues. The CDR3 DNA sequence: TGCAGTGCTAGTCAGGGGGGTAGCAATCAGCCCCCGCATTTT. It specifies CSASQGGSNQPPHF.

There are a few counts of this clonotype. This chain links TRBV7-9 with TRBJ1-3; 8 bases match TRBD1. J gave up 2 bases and V 4 bases, and 1 base lay outside the gene matches. Germline V gene sequence: CDR1 SEHNR, CDR2 FQNEAQ (reference sequence). This CDR3 has 14 residues. For the CDR3, the DNA is TGTGCCAGCAGCTCACAGGGGGCTGGAAACACCATATATTTT. Its protein product is CASSSQGAGNTIYF. Supplemented by reference TRBV7-9 and TRBJ1-3, the full variable domain reads DTGVSQNPRHKITKRGQNVTFRCDPISEHNRLYWYRQTLGQGPEFLTYFQNEAQLEKSRLLSDRFSAERPKGSFSTLEIQRTEQGDSAMYLCASSSQGAGNTIYFGEGSWLTVV.

This rearrangement joins TRBV18 to TRBJ2-7; 7 nucleotides agree with TRBD1. The CDR3 is 16 amino acids. V lost 0 bases to trimming and J lost 0 bases; unmatched junction nucleotides: 5. Germline loops: CDR1 KGHSH, CDR2 LQKENI. CDR3 sequence: CASSPPWDSNSYEQYF. The CDR3 nucleotides read TGTGCCAGCTCACCACCGTGGGACAGTAACTCCTACGAGCAGTACTTC.

The rearrangement joins TRBV10-2 to TRBJ2-3; 7 nucleotides match TRBD2. The germline CDR1 and CDR2 sequences are WSHSY and SAAADI. V shed 7 bases and J 0 bases; nucleotides not matched to a gene: 7. CDR3 length equals 15 residues. The CDR3 DNA follows: TGCGCCAGCACTAGACTAGCCGCAAGCACAGATACGCAGTATTTT. It is translated as CASTRLAASTDTQYF.

The chain is built from TRBV7-3 and TRBJ2-2, with D hard to call. CDR1 SGHTA and CDR2 FQGTGA come from the germline V gene. Trimming cost V 1 base and J 4 bases, with 4 bases left between them. This CDR3 spans 13 amino acids. Here the CDR3 DNA reads TGTGCCAGCAGCTTAAAAGCCACCGGGGAGCTGTTTTTT. Its translation is CASSLKATGELFF.